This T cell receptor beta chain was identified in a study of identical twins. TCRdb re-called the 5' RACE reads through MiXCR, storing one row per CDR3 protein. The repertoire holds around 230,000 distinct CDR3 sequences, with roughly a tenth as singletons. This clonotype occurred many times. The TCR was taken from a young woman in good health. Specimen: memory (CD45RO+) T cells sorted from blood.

The DNA for the CDR3 is TGTGCCAGCAGCAACCTCTGGCAATCCTCCTACAATGAGCAGTTCTTC. Protein sequence: CASSNLWQSSYNEQFF. The chain has TRBV12-3 or TRBV12-4 and TRBJ2-1; the D is unclear. The V end lost 6 bases, the J end lost 0 bases, and 15 bases lay between the germline ends. CDR3 length: 16 residues.